This is a list of T cell receptor beta chains from one sample in a study of shared clonotypes between healthy human individuals. Measured with immunoSEQ multiplex PCR; TCRdb has only the in-frame clones, and not every one. Altogether 400,000 to 600,000 clones are present, approximately 95% being singletons, with the ten largest covering about 0.06%. The sample taken for sequencing was naive CD4+ T cells sorted from blood. The receptors come from a woman younger than 45 in good health. CDR3s include the opening cysteine and the closing phenylalanine or tryptophan. D genes are given only for firm matches. Some rows have no size entry. The others give once, few or many, or a class for an expanded clone.

j_call v_call d_call clone_size cdr3_length cdr3_nt cdr3_aa
TRBJ1-1 TRBV7-9 . once 12 TGTGCCAGCAGCACGCCGAACACTGAAGCTTTCTTT CASSTPNTEAFF
TRBJ1-2 TRBV19 . . 15 TGTGCCAGTAGTGCAAGGACGGCACCGGCTTATGGCTACACCTTC CASSARTAPAYGYTF
TRBJ1-3 TRBV7-8 TRBD1 . 16 TGTGCCAGCAGCAGCTGGACAGGCTACTCTGGAAACACCATATATTTT CASSSWTGYSGNTIYF
TRBJ2-1 TRBV6-1 . . 15 TGTGCCAGCAGTGACCAGCAAGGCTCCTACAATGAGCAGTTCTTC CASSDQQGSYNEQFF
TRBJ1-1 TRBV5-1 TRBD1 . 13 TGCGCCAGCACCCAACAGGGGCACACTGAAGCTTTCTTT CASTQQGHTEAFF
TRBJ2-5 TRBV5-4 TRBD2 . 15 TGTGCCAGCAGCTTGCTACTAGCGGGAGAGGAGACCCAGTACTTC CASSLLLAGEETQYF
TRBJ2-2 TRBV5-1 TRBD1 . 17 TGCGCCAGCAGCCCGAGACAGGGGACATCGAACACCGGGGAGCTGTTTTTT CASSPRQGTSNTGELFF
TRBJ1-2 TRBV6-5 . . 13 TGTGCCAGCACCAAAATCGGAGTCGGTGGCTACACCTTC CASTKIGVGGYTF
TRBJ2-3 TRBV9 . once 13 TGTGCCAGCAGCGTAGGGGGGGCAGATACGCAGTATTTT CASSVGGADTQYF
TRBJ1-5 TRBV15 . . 12 TGTGCCACCAAGGCAGTTGGTCAGCCCCAGCATTTT CATKAVGQPQHF
TRBJ2-2 TRBV7-3 . . 14 TGTGCCAGCAGCTTAACAATCGGGGCCGGGGAGCTGTTTTTT CASSLTIGAGELFF
TRBJ1-4 TRBV5-6 . . 16 TGTGCCAGCAGCTATAGCTCAGGGGCGGTGGGAGAAAAACTGTTTTTT CASSYSSGAVGEKLFF
TRBJ2-2 TRBV29-1 TRBD2 . 15 TGCAGCGCCAGATTGGGACTAGTGACCCCCGGGGAGCTGTTTTTT CSARLGLVTPGELFF
TRBJ2-6 TRBV18 . . 16 TGTGCCAGCTCACCTTCCAGGGTCACCGGGGCCAACGTCCTGACTTTC CASSPSRVTGANVLTF
TRBJ1-4 TRBV7-9 . . 13 TGTGCCAGCAGCTTTTTCGGGAATGAAAAACTGTTTTTT CASSFFGNEKLFF
TRBJ2-3 TRBV6-1 . . 15 TGTGCCAGCAGAGACCCGGGACGGGCCACAGATACGCAGTATTTT CASRDPGRATDTQYF
TRBJ2-7 TRBV6-5 . . 15 TGTGCCAGCAGTTACTCATTTTCGGAGTCCTACGAGCAGTACTTC CASSYSFSESYEQYF
TRBJ2-1 TRBV11-3 . . 13 TGTGCCAGCAGCTTTTTGGAAAGCAATGAGCAGTTCTTC CASSFLESNEQFF
TRBJ2-6 TRBV6-5 . . 15 TGTGCCAGCAGGCGAACGCGGGCTGGGGCCAACGTCCTGACTTTC CASRRTRAGANVLTF
TRBJ2-3 TRBV5-1 . . 13 TGCGCCAGCAGCTCTACGGGGGCAGATACGCAGTATTTT CASSSTGADTQYF
TRBJ1-1 TRBV27 TRBD1 . 15 TGTGCCAGCAGTCCCGGGACAGGGGCCGTCACTGAAGCTTTCTTT CASSPGTGAVTEAFF
TRBJ2-7 TRBV9 . . 15 TGTGCCAGCAGCGTGGGGGGTGCAGGGGCCTACGAGCAGTACTTC CASSVGGAGAYEQYF
TRBJ1-3 TRBV9 TRBD1 . 15 TGTGCCAGCAGTTGGACAGGGAGCTCTGGAAACACCATATATTTT CASSWTGSSGNTIYF
TRBJ2-7 TRBV11-2 TRBD2 . 15 TGTGCCAGCAGCCGAGAACCAGCGGGAGTGAGCGAGCAGTACTTC CASSREPAGVSEQYF
TRBJ2-7 TRBV6-1 . . 16 TGTGCCAGCAGTGAATTAAGGCAGGGGCTAGCCTACGAGCAGTACTTC CASSELRQGLAYEQYF
TRBJ1-5 TRBV4-1 TRBD1 . 15 TGCGCCAGCAGCCAGACAGGGAGGGGCAATCAGCCCCAGCATTTT CASSQTGRGNQPQHF
TRBJ1-4 TRBV5-1 . . 14 TGCGCCAGCAGCTTGCCAGGGGCAAATGAAAAACTGTTTTTT CASSLPGANEKLFF
TRBJ2-3 TRBV29-1 TRBD2 . 15 TGCAGCGCAGGACTAGCGGGAGGGCCATCGGATACGCAGTATTTT CSAGLAGGPSDTQYF
TRBJ2-7 TRBV10-3 TRBD2 . 15 TGTGCCATCAGTGATTGGGCTAGCGGGAGGGGCGAGCAGTACTTC CAISDWASGRGEQYF
TRBJ1-2 TRBV25-1 . . 15 TGTGCCAGCAGTGAATATGGGGCGTCGCACTATGGCTACACCTTC CASSEYGASHYGYTF
TRBJ2-7 TRBV5-1 . . 12 TGCGCCAGCAGCTTTGGTTCCTACGAGCAGTACTTC CASSFGSYEQYF
TRBJ2-1 TRBV28 TRBD1 . 15 TGTGCCAGCAGCTTGCCCGGGACAGGGGTCCATGAGCAGTTCTTC CASSLPGTGVHEQFF
TRBJ2-7 TRBV28 . . 14 TGTGCCAGCAGCTCCCCGTTCGGAGACTACGAGCAGTACTTC CASSSPFGDYEQYF
TRBJ1-5 TRBV7-9 . . 14 TGTGCCAGCAGCCCAGGGGAGCTCAATCAGCCCCAGCATTTT CASSPGELNQPQHF
TRBJ2-3 TRBV27 TRBD1 . 16 TGTGCCAGCAGTGATTGGAGGGGACAGGGGACAGATACGCAGTATTTT CASSDWRGQGTDTQYF
TRBJ1-1 TRBV6-1 . . 16 TGTGCCAGCAGTGAAGTGGTGGTTAGGGGTGGGACTGAAGCTTTCTTT CASSEVVVRGGTEAFF
TRBJ2-7 TRBV6-4 . . 13 TGTGCCAGCAGTGACTCGGCAGGGACCGAGCAGTACTTC CASSDSAGTEQYF
TRBJ2-1 TRBV2 . . 15 TGTGCCAGCACCCAAACAATAGCGGTTTACAATGAGCAGTTCTTC CASTQTIAVYNEQFF
TRBJ2-1 TRBV10-1 TRBD2 . 14 TGCGCCAGCAGTGAGCCTAGCGGGAACAATGAGCAGTTCTTC CASSEPSGNNEQFF
TRBJ1-5 TRBV27 TRBD1 . 19 TGTGCCAGCACCTCCCCCGGGACAGGGGGCTGGACTAGCAATCAGCCCCAGCATTTT CASTSPGTGGWTSNQPQHF
TRBJ1-1 TRBV5-1 . . 15 TGCGCCAGCAGCTTGGTTCATAGCTGGAACACTGAAGCTTTCTTT CASSLVHSWNTEAFF
TRBJ2-7 TRBV5-1 . . 14 TGCGCCAGCAGCTTGGGCAGGGGCGGCTACGAGCAGTACTTC CASSLGRGGYEQYF
TRBJ2-1 TRBV29-1 TRBD2 . 16 TGCAGCGTCTTACTTTTAGCGGGGACCCTAGACAATGAGCAGTTCTTC CSVLLLAGTLDNEQFF
TRBJ2-7 TRBV2 TRBD1 . 14 TGTGCCAGCAGTGGGGACAGGGGGTCCTACGAGCAGTACTTC CASSGDRGSYEQYF
TRBJ2-7 TRBV6-6 . . 13 TGTGCCAGCAGTTTCCAGGGGACCTACGAGCAGTACTTC CASSFQGTYEQYF
TRBJ2-7 TRBV27 . . 17 TGTGCCAGCAGTTTAGCTGGCTTACACCCTAAGGCATACGAGCAGTACTTC CASSLAGLHPKAYEQYF
TRBJ2-3 TRBV2 TRBD2 . 14 TGTGCCGCCTCTGGACTAGCGGGGACAGATACGCAGTATTTT CAASGLAGTDTQYF
TRBJ2-1 TRBV7-3 TRBD2 . 16 TGTGCCAGCAGCTTATCGGCAGCGGGAGTAGCTAATGAGCAGTTCTTC CASSLSAAGVANEQFF
TRBJ1-2 TRBV28 TRBD1 . 16 TGTGCCAGCAGTTTAAGGGCGCCAGGGGGCGGAGATGGCTACACCTTC CASSLRAPGGGDGYTF
TRBJ2-7 TRBV5-3 . . 11 TGTGCCAGAAGCTCAGAACACGAGCAGTACTTC CARSSEHEQYF
TRBJ2-5 TRBV5-5 . . 13 TGTGCCAGCAGCTTGGCGGGAATGGAGACCCAGTACTTC CASSLAGMETQYF
TRBJ2-7 TRBV28 TRBD2 . 14 TGTGCCAGCAGTTTAGCGGGAGGGTACTACGAGCAGTACTTC CASSLAGGYYEQYF
TRBJ1-2 TRBV28 . . 16 TGTGCCAGCAGTTTATACGGCGGAAGAGCTAACTATGGCTACACCTTC CASSLYGGRANYGYTF
TRBJ1-2 TRBV9 TRBD1 . 15 TGTGCCAGCAGCGTAAGAGACAGGGACAACTATGGCTACACCTTC CASSVRDRDNYGYTF
TRBJ2-7 TRBV7-2 . . 15 TGTGCCAGCAGCTCCCTCTGGGGAAAGACCCACGAGCAGTACTTC CASSSLWGKTHEQYF
TRBJ2-4 TRBV27 TRBD1 . 15 TGTGCCAGCAGGGGGACAGGGATTGTTCGGGACATTCAGTACTTC CASRGTGIVRDIQYF
TRBJ1-1 TRBV19 . . 15 TGTGCCAGTGTCGGCAGAGCAAACCCGAACACTGAAGCTTTCTTT CASVGRANPNTEAFF